This T cell receptor beta chain was sequenced in a study of glioma-infiltrating T cells. Study-wide points: CDR3 overlap between tissue and blood was very small. Tissue-blood divergence was below expectation in non-neoplastic patients, above in gliomas.

This clonotype was found many times. Its antigen is unidentified. Amplification of TCR alpha and beta CDR3 regions from RNA used iRepertoire nested multiplex PCR. MiXCR was run by TCRdb on the multiplex PCR reads, yielding one entry per CDR3 protein. The data hold over 70,000 distinct CDR3 sequences, with less than 30% observed a single time. Between the trimmed V and J ends, which lost 2 bases and 1 base, there was a span of 8 bases. This CDR3 has 14 amino acids. The germline CDR1 and CDR2 sequences are MDHEN and SYDVKM. The receptor's source is a human donor with low-grade glioma or glioblastoma, undergoing nonglioma brain surgery, or in good health (not recorded which). The chain combines TRBV28 with TRBJ1-1; D is unclear. Source material: glioma tissue, nonneoplastic brain tissue, or PBMCs (not recorded which). Here the CDR3 DNA reads TGTGCCAGCAGTTTAACCCCGCCGAACACTGAAGCTTTCTTT. Translating gives CASSLTPPNTEAFF.